Listed here are 9 T cell receptor beta chains from one sample, sequenced in a study of T cells after yellow fever vaccination. TCRdb re-called the 5' RACE reads through MiXCR, storing one row per CDR3 protein. The sample shows some 300,000 distinct CDR3 sequences, less than 9.5% of them seen only once. The source was CD4+ T cells sorted from PBMCs, collected 5 days after the yellow fever booster vaccination. Source of these receptors: a man between 18 and 35 years old who received the YFV17D yellow fever vaccine.

This clonotype came up a few times. CDR3 sequence (DNA): TGTGCCAGCAGCTGGAAGCGGGGGACCGGCAGCGGCACAGATACGCAGTATTTT. It codes for CASSWKRGTGSGTDTQYF. The chain couples TRBV5-5 to TRBJ2-3, with TRBD2 matching over 8 bases. The CDR3 is made up of 18 amino acids. J was trimmed by 1 base and V by 3 bases; bases with no gene match: 13. In germline, CDR1 is SGHKS, CDR2 YYEKEE (reference sequence).

This clonotype was seen a handful of times. The genes are TRBV20-1 and TRBJ2-1; D tentatively fits TRBD1 or TRBD2 (6 bases each). V lost 5 bases to trimming and J lost 11 bases, with 16 bases between them. The CDR3 has 12 amino acids. Per germline, CDR1 DFQATT and CDR2 SNEGSKA (reference sequence). This CDR3 is CSARSMGGKQFF. CDR3 DNA sequence: TGCAGTGCTCGCTCGATGGGGGGCAAGCAGTTCTTC.

J is TRBJ1-4 and V is TRBV7-8, with D tentatively TRBD1 (6 bases). Germline V CDR1 and CDR2: SGHVS, FQNEAQ. This CDR3 comprises 15 residues. V was shortened by 5 bases and J by 4 bases, with 14 bases between the two germline ends. The CDR3 reads CASSPLQGYNEKLFF. DNA for the CDR3: TGTGCCAGCAGCCCCCTACAGGGATATAATGAAAAACTGTTTTTT.

This clonotype was found a few times. The chain employs TRBV29-1 and TRBJ1-1; D call uncertain. CDR3 size: 14 residues. V was clipped by 4 bases and J by 1 base, with 13 bases between them. Germline values: CDR1 SQVTM, CDR2 ANQGSEA. CDR3 sequence (DNA): TGCAGCGTTGCGAGCCCCTGGGCGAACACTGAAGCTTTCTTT. Protein sequence: CSVASPWANTEAFF.

This clonotype was detected a few times. The V call is TRBV18, the J call TRBJ1-3, with no clear D. In germline, CDR1 is KGHSH, CDR2 LQKENI. The V end was cut by 1 base, the J end by 2 bases, with 9 bases between. CDR3 size: 15 residues. CDR3 bases: TGTGCCAGCTCACCACGGTTAATGGCTGGAAACACCATATATTTT. This sequence encodes CASSPRLMAGNTIYF.

This clonotype appeared many times. The genes are TRBV18 and TRBJ2-1, with a tentative D call TRBD1 (6 bases). The V and J ends lost 4 bases and 5 bases respectively, with 9 bases between them. CDR3 length: 13 residues. Germline lookup yields CDR1 KGHSH and CDR2 LQKENI. The CDR3 spells CASSRDRNNEQFF. In nucleotides, the CDR3 is TGTGCCAGCTCACGAGACAGGAACAATGAGCAGTTCTTC.

This clonotype has more than one count but fewer than ten. The chain employs TRBV4-2 and TRBJ2-7, with TRBD1 matching over 9 bases. Germline V CDR1 and CDR2: LGHNA, YNFKEQ. The CDR3 length is 14 residues. V was clipped by 1 base and J by 5 bases; unmatched bases: 3. CDR3 sequence: CASSQGRTGDEQYF. The CDR3 DNA reads TGTGCCAGCAGCCAAGGAAGGACAGGGGACGAGCAGTACTTC.

The chain carries TRBV30 and TRBJ2-2, with D tentatively TRBD1 (6 bases). CDR1 is GTSNPN and CDR2 is SVGIG in the germline V gene (reference sequence). CDR3 length equals 13 residues. V was pared by 5 bases and J by 3 bases, with 10 bases between. DNA for the CDR3: TGTGCCTGGGCAGGGGTTCACACCGGGGAGCTGTTTTTT. Its protein product is CAWAGVHTGELFF.

This clonotype was counted ten times or more. The chain couples TRBV4-1 to TRBJ1-3, with D perhaps TRBD1 (6 bases). Deletions cut 4 bases from V and 2 bases from J, with 12 bases between. Germline values: CDR1 MGHRA, CDR2 YSYEKL. The CDR3 sequence is 15 residues long. The CDR3 sequence is CASSPQGIAGNTIYF. For the CDR3, the DNA is TGCGCCAGCAGCCCCCAGGGGATCGCTGGAAACACCATATATTTT.